This TCR beta chain was captured in a study of blood T cell repertoires in COVID-19. Background on the study: COVID-19 samples collected from the United States, Italy and Spain covered acute and convalescent phases. From T cells, B-cell-depleted T cells, or PBMCs came the material, which was cDNA or gDNA.

The CDR3 sequence is 16 residues long. In germline, CDR1 is MGHDK, CDR2 SYGVNS. Turning to this clone: One end of the junction does not line up with germline, which may come from a read error.

In the authors' methods: Reference gene primer amplification in the assay estimated nucleated cell counts. Sequenced by immunoSEQ multiplex PCR; TCRdb stores in-frame clones only, minus some. That table supplies the V and J calls and clone size; D and trimming were determined from the DNA. The sample has under 300,000 clones; roughly nine tenths are singletons. This sequence originates from a man between 18 and 35 years old with active or convalescent COVID-19. Input material: peripheral blood. The chain employs TRBV25-1 and TRBJ2-7; 7 positions match TRBD2. CDR3 amino acids: CASSESRWGGAYEQHF. The CDR3 coding sequence is TGTGCCAGCAGTGAATCCCGTTGGGGGGGTGCGTACGAGCAGCACTTC.